These 10 T cell receptor delta chains share one sample of origin, sequenced in a study of γδ T cells in repeated Plasmodium falciparum infection. Bulk repertoires came from Vgamma9/Vdelta2+ or Vdelta2-negative gammadelta T cells flow-sorted from PBMC. TCRdb re-called clones from the multiplex PCR reads via CATT. The repertoire holds over 90,000 delta-chain clones, with over 0.75% as singletons. Sequenced sample: gamma-delta T cells from blood. The origin of the receptors is a pool of human donors (malaria-infected and uninfected, not separated).

A remark on this clone: A far larger clone is one base from this, pointing to a likely read error. The sample holds other DNA sequences that translate to the same CDR3. The J gene is TRDJ1, the V gene TRDV2; 10 nucleotides align to TRDD3. Assignment of the J gene here rests on matching the DNA to germline, because TCRdb gives none. Germline V CDR1 and CDR2: GEAIGNYY, EKD. CDR3 length: 18 amino acids. The ends lost 0 bases at V and 1 base at J; junction bases unmatched: 10. The CDR3 protein is CACDTPLGGGYPTDKLIF. The CDR3 DNA reads TGTGCCTGTGACACCCCCTTAGGTGGGGGATACCCCACCGATAAACTCATCTTT.

In the case of this clone: Translating this DNA gives a protein that differs at residue 9 from the TCRdb one, which belongs to a much larger clone; a read error is likely, and the protein shown is this translation. The V and J genes are TRDV1 and TRDJ1; 12 bases agree with TRDD3. Here the J gene came from matching the DNA to germline, since TCRdb omits it. V was clipped by 2 bases and J by 4 bases; unmatched bases: 23. The CDR3 consists of 22 residues. CDR1 and CDR2 (germline): TSWWSYY, QGS. The CDR3 nucleotides read TGTGCTCTTGGGGAAAGTCTTTGGGGTCGACTGGGGGATACCACAAAGGGCGATAAACTCATCTTT. Its protein product is CALGESLWGRLGDTTKGDKLIF.

This clone was seen more than once but under ten times. Other DNA sequences in the sample encode the same CDR3. V and J are TRDV1 and TRDJ1; 12 bases line up with TRDD3. The CDR3 contains 29 residues. After removal of 3 bases from V and 3 bases from J, the junction contained 44 bases not matched to a gene. Germline values: CDR1 TSWWSYY, CDR2 QGS. The CDR3 reads CALGELMRQTIKKKGVLSGGYEDPDKLIF. The CDR3 bases are TGTGCTCTTGGGGAGCTCATGAGACAAACTATTAAAAAAAAAGGCGTACTATCTGGGGGATACGAGGACCCCGATAAACTCATCTTT.

This clone has a handful of counts. A far larger clone is just one base off, so this is likely a read error. Other nucleotide sequences from this sample produce the same CDR3. J is TRDJ2 and V is TRDV1, with 13 bases identical to TRDD3. No J gene is reported in TCRdb; it was inferred here by comparing the DNA with germline. The germline V gene has CDR1 TSWWSYY and CDR2 QGS. The CDR3 runs 25 residues. After removal of 2 bases from V and 4 bases from J, the junction contained 28 bases not matched to a gene. CDR3 residues: CALGEKFPRVALLGDTGRWTAQLFF. The DNA of the CDR3 is TGTGCTCTTGGGGAAAAGTTCCCCAGAGTTGCCTTACTGGGGGATACGGGGAGGTGGACAGCACAACTCTTCTTT.

A few counts support this clone. With a far larger clone one base away, a read error is the likely cause. The sample has other DNA sequences that encode this CDR3 too. With the J gene uncalled, the V gene is TRDV1; the table gives TRDD3 as D, unverified against the DNA. Germline CDR1 TSWWSYY, CDR2 QGS. The CDR3 length is 18 residues. This CDR3 reads CALGSASLLGKGTDKLIF. The CDR3 nucleotides are TGTGCTCTTGGGAGTGCCTCCCTACTGGGGAAAGGAACCGATAAGCTCATCTTT.

This clone was seen a handful of times. TCRdb records a much larger clone's protein for this DNA, with a difference at residue 22 that likely arises from a read error; the protein given is the translation of the DNA. This chain connects TRDV1 to TRDJ1, with 9 nucleotides matching TRDD3. TCRdb offers no J gene call, so here the DNA was matched to germline to obtain one. With 3 bases clipped from V and 10 bases from J, the junction kept 42 bases outside the gene matches. CDR3 size: 25 residues. Germline values: CDR1 TSWWSYY, CDR2 QGS. CDR3 sequence: CALGEALFLRWAPGGSRLRGYRLIF. CDR3 nucleotides: TGTGCTCTTGGGGAGGCCCTATTCCTACGTTGGGCGCCTGGGGGATCCCGCCTACGGGGCTATAGACTCATCTTT.

Details on this clone: With only one base between it and a far larger clone, this is likely a read error. Other DNA sequences of this sample code for an identical CDR3. The J gene went uncalled, whereas the V gene is TRDV1; the table's D call of TRDD3 was not tested on the DNA. This CDR3 region has 16 residues. Germline CDR1 TSWWSYY, CDR2 QGS. The CDR3 bases are TGTGCTCTTGGCCCCCTGGGGGTTGAGCACACCGATAAACTTATCTTT. Protein sequence: CALGPLGVEHTDKLIF.

Notes on this clone: TCRdb's protein for this DNA is that of a much larger clone and differs from the translation at residue 12, likely a read error; the protein shown is the DNA translation. This chain uses TRDV2 with TRDJ2, with D tentatively TRDD3 (6 bases). The J gene was missing in TCRdb and was found by matching the end of the DNA to germline. The CDR3 has 17 amino acids. Trimming stripped 0 bases from V and 6 bases from J, with 19 bases between. Germline V lookup: CDR1 GEAIGNYY, CDR2 EKD. The CDR3 loop reads CACDTERGGTLAAQLFF. DNA of the CDR3: TGTGCCTGTGACACCGAAAGGGGGGGGACCCTGGCAGCACAACTCTTCTTT.

To note about this clone: This is likely an artifact of a read error, given a far larger clone one base away. This sequence joins TRDV2 and TRDJ1; the D is unclear. TCRdb lists no J gene, so it was determined here by aligning the DNA to germline. CDR1 and CDR2 from the germline V gene are GEAIGNYY and EKD. The V end was cut by 0 bases, the J end by 4 bases, with 11 bases between. The CDR3 totals 14 residues. The CDR3 nucleotides are TGTGCCTGTGACACCGGAAGGGGCTACGATAAACTCATCTTT. Protein: CACDTGRGYDKLIF.

This clone was observed at least ten times. A far larger clone differs by one base, so this is likely a read error. Other DNA sequences in this sample translate to the same CDR3. The chain joins TRDV1 to TRDJ1; 8 bases line up with TRDD3. The CDR3 loop spans 17 amino acids. CDR1 is TSWWSYY and CDR2 is QGS in the germline V gene. CDR3: CALGDHSCYWGVRQLIF. For the CDR3, the DNA is TGTGCCCTTGGGGATCATTCTTGTTACTGGGGGGTCCGGCAACTCATCTTT.